This TCR beta chain was identified during a study of a mutant IDH1 vaccine in newly diagnosed glioma. The wider study: The initiation of vaccination occurred 4-6 weeks after radiotherapy alone, or with temozolomide cycles.

Sample time point: week 47, end of study. Each dose of the vaccine consisted of 300 ug of mutant IDH1 20-mer peptide, with topical imiquimod. Generated by immunoSEQ multiplex PCR, the TCRdb table keeps only in-frame clones and is missing some. The table includes about 32,000 clones, roughly 89% detected once. Details on this clone: What it recognizes is unknown.

Study-wide points: Immune responses arising from the vaccine appeared in about 94% of patients.

In germline, CDR1 is MNHEY, CDR2 SVGAGI. CDR3 length equals 15 residues. The ends were cut back, 6 bases at V and 3 bases at J, with 15 bases in the middle. Sequences were derived from PBMCs, sampled from a glioma patient whose treatment included an IDH1 peptide vaccine. This receptor was obtained from a man in his forties or fifties with glioma. This chain links TRBV6-5 with TRBJ1-3, with D possibly TRBD1 on 5 matching bases. CDR3 bases: TGTGCCAGCAGCCGGGACGGGATCTTTGGAAACACCATATATTTT. Encoded protein: CASSRDGIFGNTIYF.